This T cell receptor (beta chain) was recorded in a study of shared clonotypes between healthy human individuals. Germline V gives CDR1 SGDLS, CDR2 YYNGEE. CDR3 length: 16 residues. Trimming at V came to 4 bases and at J to 5 bases, leaving 14 bases not matched to a gene. Original processing methods: With immunoSEQ giving junction-only sequences and no quality scores, filtering differed. Produced via immunoSEQ multiplex PCR; TCRdb's table is partial and in-frame only. V and J calls plus clone size are reproduced from that table; the DNA served to infer D and trimming. The sample yields some 2 million clones, 85% to 95% seen once. Study observations and caveats: The study's rarefaction showed incomplete sorted-subset sequencing despite large depth. Generation probabilities of non-shared clonotypes were lower (relative to those shared by all four donors).

Those who donated were healthy HIV-negative adults, with no recent acute infections or vaccinations reported. About this clone itself: Its antigen is unknown.

Source material: naive CD4+ T cells sorted from blood. Subset given: CD45RA+ positively selected. The J gene is TRBJ2-5, the V gene TRBV9, with 7 bases identical to TRBD1. The sequence was collected from a man between 18 and 35 years old in good health. The DNA for the CDR3 is TGTGCCAGCAGCCCTACAGGGGCAGACCCTCGGGAGACCCAGTACTTC. This encodes CASSPTGADPRETQYF.